These 26 T cell receptor beta chains came from one sample sequenced in a study of beta chain features in type 1 diabetes. Antigen specificity for these receptors is unknown. Since all of the isolated RNA was reverse transcribed, expressed TCRB transcripts were what got sequenced. Assay used: immunoSEQ multiplex PCR; TCRdb lists only in-frame clones, some missing. This table holds 200,000 to 300,000 clones, approximately 10% found once. Overall study findings and caveats: TCRB CDR3s from Type 1 diabetes patients were moderately but significantly shorter in all four CD4+ subsets.

Sequencing input: naive CD4+ T cells from blood. The receptors shown here come from a man aged 30-40 years with type 1 diabetes.

V and J are TRBV15 and TRBJ2-1; the D gene is possibly TRBD1 (5 bases). This CDR3 is 15 amino acids long. Between the trimmed V and J ends, which lost 0 bases and 7 bases, there was a span of 13 bases. The germline V gene has CDR1 LNHNV and CDR2 YYDKDF (reference sequence). The DNA for the CDR3 is TGTGCCACCAGCAGAGATTTTGCAGGGAATAATGAGCAGTTCTTC. This sequence encodes CATSRDFAGNNEQFF.

Only a few counts were recorded for this clone. The chain carries TRBV10-3 and TRBJ2-1, with TRBD2 matching over 11 bases. The CDR3 covers 14 residues. J was trimmed by 4 bases and V by 4 bases; bases with no gene match: 0. The germline CDR1 and CDR2 sequences are ENHRY and SYGVKD. The CDR3 nucleotides are TGTGCCATCAGTGGGACTAGCGGGTACAATGAGCAGTTCTTC. This sequence encodes CAISGTSGYNEQFF.

V usage is TRBV18 and J usage is TRBJ2-1; 11 positions match TRBD2. CDR1 and CDR2 from the germline V gene are KGHSH and LQKENI. The CDR3 has 16 residues. The trim removed 3 bases at V and 2 bases at J, leaving 3 bases unmatched. DNA of the CDR3: TGTGCCAGCTCACCCCCTAGCGGGGGGACCTACAATGAGCAGTTCTTC. This encodes CASSPPSGGTYNEQFF.

This clone was seen just once. This chain uses TRBV6-6 with TRBJ2-5; 7 bases agree with TRBD1. V trimming: 6 bases; J trimming: 4 bases; junction bases outside the gene matches: 5. The CDR3 contains 13 residues. Germline assignment: CDR1 MNHNY and CDR2 SVGAGI (reference sequence). The CDR3 DNA reads as TGTGCCAGCAGGGCGACAGGGAGAGAGACCCAGTACTTC. Residues: CASRATGRETQYF.

The chain employs TRBV4-2 and TRBJ1-2; 9 bases map to TRBD1. The CDR3 loop spans 14 amino acids. V dropped 5 bases and J dropped 8; count of bases not matched to a gene: 9. The V gene's germline CDR1 is LGHNA and CDR2 YNFKEQ. The CDR3 region is CASSTPGQGRGYTF. DNA for the CDR3: TGTGCCAGCAGCACTCCGGGACAGGGTAGAGGCTACACCTTC.

This clone was detected a few times. The chain carries TRBV9 and TRBJ1-6; D is ambiguous. The CDR3 runs to 14 residues. Trimming removed 4 bases from V and 7 bases from J, with 12 bases in between. The V gene's germline CDR1 is SGDLS and CDR2 YYNGEE. Here the CDR3 DNA reads TGTGCCAGCAGCCTCCGCGGCTTCAATTCACCCCTCCACTTT. Translating gives CASSLRGFNSPLHF.

V and J are TRBV29-1 and TRBJ2-5; tentative D call: TRBD1 (5 bases). This CDR3 spans 13 amino acids. The V and J ends lost 4 bases and 0 bases respectively, with 9 bases between them. Germline V lookup: CDR1 SQVTM, CDR2 ANQGSEA. The CDR3 region is CSVARTHQETQYF. DNA of the CDR3: TGCAGCGTTGCCCGGACACACCAAGAGACCCAGTACTTC.

The DNA of the CDR3 is TGTGCCAGCAGCGTAAGGGGGGGGAGCACAGATACGCAGTATTTT. The encoded protein is CASSVRGGSTDTQYF. V and J are TRBV9 and TRBJ2-3; D possibly corresponds to TRBD2 (7 bases). Trimming removed 1 base at V and 0 bases at J, with 9 bases between. The CDR3 consists of 15 residues. Per the germline V gene, CDR1 is SGDLS and CDR2 is YYNGEE.

This clone was recorded a few times. In DNA form, the CDR3 reads TGCGCCAGCAGCCAAAGGAGGGGGGACAGCTATGGCTACACCTTC. Residues: CASSQRRGDSYGYTF. The chain recombines TRBV4-1 with TRBJ1-2; 7 nucleotides agree with TRBD1. The CDR3 loop spans 15 amino acids. The V and J ends lost 2 bases and 4 bases, in that order; junction bases with no gene match: 7. The germline gives CDR1 MGHRA, CDR2 YSYEKL.

The V gene is TRBV7-2, the J gene TRBJ1-1, with D uncertain. The CDR3 contains 15 residues. Germline loops: CDR1 SGHTA, CDR2 FQGNSA. V shed 1 base and J shed 5 bases, with 14 bases lying between them. CDR3 nucleotide sequence: TGTGCCAGCAGCTTAGGACCAGGTGTAGCGACTGAAGCTTTCTTT. As protein: CASSLGPGVATEAFF.

The V gene is TRBV5-5, the J gene TRBJ2-6, with TRBD1 matching over 12 bases. The ends lost 3 bases at V and 0 bases at J; junction bases unmatched: 4. Germline CDR1 reads SGHKS; CDR2 reads YYEKEE (reference sequence). This CDR3 has 18 amino acids. The CDR3 region has the DNA TGTGCCAGCAGCTCAGGGACAGGGGGCCTCTCTGGGGCCAACGTCCTGACTTTC. This codes for CASSSGTGGLSGANVLTF.

This clone was detected a few times. The chain employs TRBV11-2 and TRBJ2-7; 8 bases line up with TRBD1. CDR1 and CDR2 (germline): SGHAT, FQNNGV. The CDR3 consists of 15 residues. Trimming cost V 10 bases and J 1 base; bases outside gene matches: 12. The CDR3 DNA is TGTGCCACCGACCCATGGACAGGGAGATCCTACGAGCAGTACTTC. Protein sequence: CATDPWTGRSYEQYF. Drawing the rest from reference TRBV11-2 and TRBJ2-7, the complete variable domain is EAGVAQSPRYKIIEKRQSVAFWCNPISGHATLYWYQQILGQGPKLLIQFQNNGVVDDSQLPKDRFSAERLKGVDSTLKIQPAKLEDSAVYLCATDPWTGRSYEQYFGPGTRLTVT.

The chain employs TRBV11-2 and TRBJ1-2; D is unresolved. Trimming left V 5 bases short and J 8 bases short, with 12 bases between. Germline values: CDR1 SGHAT, CDR2 FQNNGV. The CDR3 is 12 residues long. This CDR3 reads CASSTSGRGYTF. CDR3 nucleotides: TGTGCCAGCAGCACCTCGGGTCGGGGCTACACCTTC.

This chain links TRBV7-9 with TRBJ1-1, with D possibly TRBD1 on 6 matching bases. The CDR3 consists of 15 residues. The V end lost 4 bases, the J end lost 6 bases, and 18 bases lay between the germline ends. Looked up from germline, CDR1 is SEHNR and CDR2 is FQNEAQ (reference sequence). The CDR3 region is CASSSTGLVGAEAFF. The CDR3 nucleotides are TGTGCCAGCAGCTCGACAGGTTTAGTGGGCGCTGAAGCTTTCTTT.

The chain combines TRBV4-2 with TRBJ2-1; 7 bases match TRBD2. This CDR3 has 16 amino acids. CDR1 is LGHNA, CDR2 YNFKEQ, per germline. J lost 4 bases, V lost 3 bases, and 9 bases had no gene match. The CDR3 here is CASSQFPGEGYNEQFF. CDR3 bases: TGTGCCAGCAGCCAGTTTCCGGGGGAGGGGTACAATGAGCAGTTCTTC.

This clone has a handful of counts. The gene calls are TRBV14 and TRBJ2-3, with 11 bases identical to TRBD2. V was clipped by 3 bases and J by 3 bases; unmatched bases: 2. The germline V gene encodes CDR1 SGHDN and CDR2 FVKESK. CDR3 length: 15 amino acids. The CDR3 DNA reads TGTGCCAGCAGCCATGGGACTAGCGGAACAGATACGCAGTATTTT. Translating gives CASSHGTSGTDTQYF.

The chain combines TRBV27 with TRBJ2-1; 13 nucleotides align to TRBD2. Germline V CDR1 and CDR2: MNHEY, SMNVEV (reference sequence). The CDR3 contains 18 residues. V was pared by 4 bases and J by 0 bases, with 6 bases of the junction left unmatched. The DNA for the CDR3 is TGTGCCAGCAGTTCGACTAGCGGGGGGTTCGGCTCCTACAATGAGCAGTTCTTC. As protein: CASSSTSGGFGSYNEQFF.

This clone has a handful of counts. This rearrangement joins TRBV4-3 to TRBJ2-2, with D perhaps TRBD2 (5 bases). Per germline, CDR1 LGHNA and CDR2 YSLEER. Trimming left V 4 bases short and J 4 bases short, with 7 bases between. This CDR3 contains 13 residues. CDR3 nucleotide sequence: TGCGCCAGCAGCCGGGCGGGCACCGGGGAGCTGTTTTTT. It specifies CASSRAGTGELFF.

This clone turned up a few times. The sample contains more than one DNA sequence encoding this CDR3. The chain links TRBV18 to TRBJ2-5; D is uncertain. Germline V CDR1 and CDR2: KGHSH, LQKENI. This CDR3 has 12 amino acids. Trimming left V 3 bases short and J 1 base short, with 3 bases between. CDR3 nucleotides: TGTGCCAGCTCACCCTCCCAAGAGACCCAGTACTTC. Amino acids: CASSPSQETQYF.

V and J are TRBV5-1 and TRBJ2-5; tentative D call: TRBD1 (6 bases). Germline CDR1 SGHRS, CDR2 YFSETQ. This CDR3 comprises 14 residues. The germline V and J ends were trimmed by 1 base and 0 bases, with 7 bases remaining between them. Written as DNA, the CDR3 is TGCGCCAGCAGCTTGCAGGGGTACCAAGAGACCCAGTACTTC. It yields the protein CASSLQGYQETQYF.

The CDR3 sequence: CSVGSARRDTQYF. The CDR3 DNA reads TGCAGCGTTGGATCGGCGAGGCGAGATACGCAGTATTTT. This chain joins TRBV29-1 and TRBJ2-3; D remains unclear. Germline lookup yields CDR1 SQVTM and CDR2 ANQGSEA. V dropped 4 bases and J dropped 5 bases, with 13 bases sitting between them. This CDR3 has 13 residues.

The V gene is TRBV28, the J gene TRBJ1-3; TRBD1 matches 10 bases. The CDR3 loop spans 17 amino acids. Germline trimming cut 6 bases from V and 1 base from J; bases unmatched to any gene: 9. Germline CDR1 MDHEN, CDR2 SYDVKM. The CDR3 sequence is CASSSPTGGGSGNTIYF. CDR3 DNA sequence: TGTGCCAGCAGCTCCCCGACAGGGGGCGGTTCTGGAAACACCATATATTTT.

V and J are TRBV5-1 and TRBJ2-7, with TRBD1 matching 11 bases. The CDR3 consists of 16 residues. Germline V gives CDR1 SGHRS, CDR2 YFSETQ. V was clipped by 0 bases and J by 3 bases; unmatched bases: 5. CDR3 nucleotides: TGCGCCAGCAGCTTGGGTCCGGGACAGGGGGGCTACGAGCAGTACTTC. Encoded protein: CASSLGPGQGGYEQYF.

This clone was seen only a few times. The chain recombines TRBV5-1 with TRBJ1-4; maybe TRBD1 (6 bases). Germline V gene lookup returns CDR1 SGHRS and CDR2 YFSETQ. CDR3 length: 14 amino acids. V was shortened by 3 bases and J by 6 bases, with 12 bases between the two germline ends. CDR3 sequence (DNA): TGCGCCAGCAGCTACAACTACAGGGATGAAAAACTGTTTTTT. It translates to CASSYNYRDEKLFF.

About this clone itself: At one boundary the junction diverges from the germline segment, which might be a read error. The rearrangement uses TRBV7-7 and TRBJ2-1; 10 bases align to TRBD2. The CDR3 is 15 residues long. The V gene's germline CDR1 is SSHAT and CDR2 FNYEAQ (reference sequence). The DNA for the CDR3 is TGTGCTAGCAGCTCCATAGCGGGGGGTCCCAATGAGCAGTTCTTC. As protein: CASSSIAGGPNEQFF.

There are a few counts of this clone. The chain recombines TRBV7-2 with TRBJ2-5; 8 positions match TRBD1. CDR1 SGHTA and CDR2 FQGNSA come from the germline V gene. This CDR3 comprises 15 residues. V lost 6 bases and J lost 5; bases outside the gene matches: 11. CDR3 residues: CASSPQGAVRETQYF. The CDR3 DNA reads TGTGCCAGCAGTCCTCAGGGGGCTGTAAGGGAGACCCAGTACTTC. The full variable domain, completed using reference TRBV7-2 and TRBJ2-5, is GAGVSQSPSNKVTEKGKDVELRCDPISGHTALYWYRQSLGQGLEFLIYFQGNSAPDKSGLPSDRFSAERTGGSVSTLTIQRTQQEDSAVYLCASSPQGAVRETQYFGPGTRLLVL.